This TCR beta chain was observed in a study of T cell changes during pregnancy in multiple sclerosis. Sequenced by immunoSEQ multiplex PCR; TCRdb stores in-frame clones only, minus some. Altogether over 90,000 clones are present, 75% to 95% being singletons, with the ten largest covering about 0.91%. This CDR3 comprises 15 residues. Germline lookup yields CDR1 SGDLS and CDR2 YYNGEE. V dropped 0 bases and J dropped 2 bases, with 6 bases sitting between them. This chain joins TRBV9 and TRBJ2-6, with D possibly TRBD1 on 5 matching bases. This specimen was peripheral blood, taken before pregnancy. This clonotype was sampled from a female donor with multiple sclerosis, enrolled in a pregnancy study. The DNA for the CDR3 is TGTGCCAGCAGCGTAGAGGGGACTGGGGCCAACGTCCTGACTTTC. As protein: CASSVEGTGANVLTF.